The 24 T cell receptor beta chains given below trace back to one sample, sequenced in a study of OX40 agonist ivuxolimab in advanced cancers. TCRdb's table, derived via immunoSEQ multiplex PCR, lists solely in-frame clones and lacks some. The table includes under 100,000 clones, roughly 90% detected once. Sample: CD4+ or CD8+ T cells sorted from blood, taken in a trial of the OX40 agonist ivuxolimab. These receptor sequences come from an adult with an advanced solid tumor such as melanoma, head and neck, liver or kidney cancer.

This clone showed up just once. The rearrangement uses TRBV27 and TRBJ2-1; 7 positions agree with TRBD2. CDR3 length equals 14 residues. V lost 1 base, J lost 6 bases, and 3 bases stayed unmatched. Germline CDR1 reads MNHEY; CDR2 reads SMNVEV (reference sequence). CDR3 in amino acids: CASSLLRTSNEQFF. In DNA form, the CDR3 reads TGTGCCAGCAGTTTATTACGGACTAGCAATGAGCAGTTCTTC.

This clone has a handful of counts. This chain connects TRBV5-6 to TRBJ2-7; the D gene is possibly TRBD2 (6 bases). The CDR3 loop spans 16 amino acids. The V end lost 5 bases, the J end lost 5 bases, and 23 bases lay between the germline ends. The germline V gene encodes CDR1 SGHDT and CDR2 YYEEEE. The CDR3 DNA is TGTGCCAGCAGACGTACTAGCTGGCCAGGAGCTGACGAGCAGTACTTC. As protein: CASRRTSWPGADEQYF. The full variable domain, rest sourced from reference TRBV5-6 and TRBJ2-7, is DAGVTQSPTHLIKTRGQQVTLRCSPKSGHDTVSWYQQALGQGPQFIFQYYEEEERQRGNFPDRFSGHQFPNYSSELNVNALLLGDSALYLCASRRTSWPGADEQYFGPGTRLTVT.

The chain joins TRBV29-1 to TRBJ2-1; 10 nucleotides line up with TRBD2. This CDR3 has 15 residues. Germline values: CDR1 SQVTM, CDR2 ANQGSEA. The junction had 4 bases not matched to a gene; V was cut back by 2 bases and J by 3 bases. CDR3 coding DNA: TGCAGCGTTGAATGGTCTAGCGGGGGCTACAATGAGCAGTTCTTC. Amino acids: CSVEWSSGGYNEQFF.

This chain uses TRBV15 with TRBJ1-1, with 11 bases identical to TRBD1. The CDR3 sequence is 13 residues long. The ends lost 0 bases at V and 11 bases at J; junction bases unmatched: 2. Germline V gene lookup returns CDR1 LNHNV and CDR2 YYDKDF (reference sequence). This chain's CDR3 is CATSRDRDRGAFF. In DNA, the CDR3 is TGTGCCACCAGCAGAGATCGGGACAGGGGGGCTTTCTTT. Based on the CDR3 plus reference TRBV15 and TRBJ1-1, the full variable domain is DAMVIQNPRYQVTQFGKPVTLSCSQTLNHNVMYWYQQKSSQAPKLLFHYYDKDFNNEADTPDNFQSRRPNTSFCFLDIRSPGLGDTAMYLCATSRDRDRGAFFGQGTRLTVV.

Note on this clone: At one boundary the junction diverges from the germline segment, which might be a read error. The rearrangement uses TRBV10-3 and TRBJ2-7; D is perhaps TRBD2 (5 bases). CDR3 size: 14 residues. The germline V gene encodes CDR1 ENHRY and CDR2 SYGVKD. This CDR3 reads CATSRGFTSYEQYF. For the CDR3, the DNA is TGTGCCACCAGTCGAGGGTTTACTTCCTACGAGCAGTACTTC.

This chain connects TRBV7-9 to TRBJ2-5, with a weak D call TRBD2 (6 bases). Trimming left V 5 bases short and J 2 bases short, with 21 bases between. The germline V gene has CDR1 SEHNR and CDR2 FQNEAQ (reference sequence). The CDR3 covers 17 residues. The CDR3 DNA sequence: TGTGCCAGCAGCCCGGGGGACCGGGGCAGGGATCAAGAGACCCAGTACTTC. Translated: CASSPGDRGRDQETQYF.

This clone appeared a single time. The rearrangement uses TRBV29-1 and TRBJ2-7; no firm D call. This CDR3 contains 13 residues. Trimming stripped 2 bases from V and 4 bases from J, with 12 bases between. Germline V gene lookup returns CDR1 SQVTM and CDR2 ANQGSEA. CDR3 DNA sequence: TGCAGCGTTGAACAGGCCACTCCTTACGAGCAGTACTTC. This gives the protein CSVEQATPYEQYF.

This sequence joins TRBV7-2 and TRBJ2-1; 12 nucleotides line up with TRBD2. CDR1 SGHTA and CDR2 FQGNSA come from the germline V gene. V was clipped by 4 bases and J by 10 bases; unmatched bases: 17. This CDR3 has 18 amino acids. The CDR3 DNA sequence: TGTGCCAGCAGCTCCCGCCTGACTAGCGGGGGTAATGACTGGGAGCAGTTCTTC. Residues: CASSSRLTSGGNDWEQFF.

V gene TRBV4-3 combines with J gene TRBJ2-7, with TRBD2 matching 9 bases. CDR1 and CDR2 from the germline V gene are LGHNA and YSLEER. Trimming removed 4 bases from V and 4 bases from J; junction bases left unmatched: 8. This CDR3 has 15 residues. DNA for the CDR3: TGCGCCAGCAGCCTGTCCGGGACTAGCAGTTACGAGCAGTACTTC. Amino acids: CASSLSGTSSYEQYF.

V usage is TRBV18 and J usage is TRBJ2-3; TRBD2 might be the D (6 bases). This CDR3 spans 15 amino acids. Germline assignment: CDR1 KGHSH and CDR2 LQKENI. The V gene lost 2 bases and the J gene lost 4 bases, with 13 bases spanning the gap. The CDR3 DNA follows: TGTGCCAGCTCACCAAATTACGGGGACTCAGATACGCAGTATTTT. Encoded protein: CASSPNYGDSDTQYF.

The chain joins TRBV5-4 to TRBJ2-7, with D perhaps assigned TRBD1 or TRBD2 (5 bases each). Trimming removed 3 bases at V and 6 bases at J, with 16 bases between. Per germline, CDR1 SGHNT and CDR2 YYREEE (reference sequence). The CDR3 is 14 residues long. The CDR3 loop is CASSSLGRGGEQYF. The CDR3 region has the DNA TGTGCCAGCAGCTCCCTGGGACGGGGCGGCGAGCAGTACTTC.

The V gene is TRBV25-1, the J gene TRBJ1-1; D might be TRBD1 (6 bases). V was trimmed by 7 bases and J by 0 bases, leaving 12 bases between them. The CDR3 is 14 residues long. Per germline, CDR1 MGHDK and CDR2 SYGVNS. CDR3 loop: CASNKGGLNTEAFF. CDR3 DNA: TGTGCCAGCAATAAAGGGGGATTGAACACTGAAGCTTTCTTT.

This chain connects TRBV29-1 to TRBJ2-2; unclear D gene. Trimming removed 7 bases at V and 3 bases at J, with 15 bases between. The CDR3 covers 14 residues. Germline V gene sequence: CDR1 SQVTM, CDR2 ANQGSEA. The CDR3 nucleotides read TGCAGCGCCCGGAGTCGGGTAGACACCGGGGAGCTGTTTTTT. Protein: CSARSRVDTGELFF.

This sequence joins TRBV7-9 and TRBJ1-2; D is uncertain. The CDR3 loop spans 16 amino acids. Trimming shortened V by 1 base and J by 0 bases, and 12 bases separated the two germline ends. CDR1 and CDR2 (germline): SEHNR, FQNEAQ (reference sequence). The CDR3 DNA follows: TGTGCCAGCAGCTTAGGTTCTGGTACATCTAACTATGGCTACACCTTC. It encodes CASSLGSGTSNYGYTF.

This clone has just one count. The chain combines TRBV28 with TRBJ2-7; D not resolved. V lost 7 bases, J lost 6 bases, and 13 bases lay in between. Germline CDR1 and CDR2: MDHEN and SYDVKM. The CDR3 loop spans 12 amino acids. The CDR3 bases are TGTGCCAGCATGATGGGCCGTTTCGAGCAGTACTTC. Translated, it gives CASMMGRFEQYF.

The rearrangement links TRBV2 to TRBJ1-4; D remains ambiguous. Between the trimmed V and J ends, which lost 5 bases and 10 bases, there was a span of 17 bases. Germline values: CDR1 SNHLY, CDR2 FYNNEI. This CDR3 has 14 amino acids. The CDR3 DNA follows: TGTGCCAGCAGTATCGAAGTGGGAGCGGGAAAACTGTTTTTT. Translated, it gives CASSIEVGAGKLFF.

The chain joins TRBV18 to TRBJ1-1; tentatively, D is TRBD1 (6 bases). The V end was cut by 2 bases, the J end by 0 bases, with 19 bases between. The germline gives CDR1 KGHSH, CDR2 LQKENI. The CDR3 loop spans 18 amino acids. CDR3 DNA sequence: TGTGCCAGCTCACCAGAGGGGGGAGGTTGGGGGCTGAACACTGAAGCTTTCTTT. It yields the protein CASSPEGGGWGLNTEAFF.

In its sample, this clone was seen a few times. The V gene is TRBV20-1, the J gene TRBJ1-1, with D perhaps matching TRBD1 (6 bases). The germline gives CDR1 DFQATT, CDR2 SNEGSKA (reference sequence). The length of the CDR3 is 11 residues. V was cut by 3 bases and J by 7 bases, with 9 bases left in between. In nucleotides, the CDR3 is TGCAGTGCTAGTAGGGGGAGTGAAGCTTTCTTT. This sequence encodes CSASRGSEAFF.

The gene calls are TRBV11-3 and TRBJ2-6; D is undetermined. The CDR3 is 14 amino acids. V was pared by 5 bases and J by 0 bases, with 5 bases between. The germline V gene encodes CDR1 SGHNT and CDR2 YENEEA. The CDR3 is CASSPSSGANVLTF. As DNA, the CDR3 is TGTGCCAGCAGCCCGAGCTCTGGGGCCAACGTCCTGACTTTC.

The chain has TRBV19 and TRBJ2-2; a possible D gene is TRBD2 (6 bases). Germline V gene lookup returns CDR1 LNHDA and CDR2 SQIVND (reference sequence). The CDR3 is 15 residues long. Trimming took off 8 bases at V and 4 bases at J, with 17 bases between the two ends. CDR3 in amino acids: CASVKPGLSTGELFF. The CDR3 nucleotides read TGTGCCAGTGTAAAACCGGGACTTAGCACCGGGGAGCTGTTTTTT.

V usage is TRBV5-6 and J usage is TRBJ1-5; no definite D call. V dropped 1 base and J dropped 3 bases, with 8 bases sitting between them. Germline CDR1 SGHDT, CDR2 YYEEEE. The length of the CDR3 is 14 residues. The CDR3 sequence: CASSLLSDNQPQHF. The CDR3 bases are TGTGCCAGCAGCTTGTTGTCGGACAATCAGCCCCAGCATTTT.

The CDR3 protein is CASSQRGRREETQYF. As DNA, the CDR3 is TGTGCCAGCAGTCAACGCGGGAGACGTGAAGAGACCCAGTACTTC. V usage is TRBV13 and J usage is TRBJ2-5; 7 nucleotides line up with TRBD2. J was trimmed by 3 bases and V by 6 bases; bases with no gene match: 10. The CDR3 runs 15 residues. CDR1 and CDR2 (germline): PRHDT, FYEKMQ (reference sequence).

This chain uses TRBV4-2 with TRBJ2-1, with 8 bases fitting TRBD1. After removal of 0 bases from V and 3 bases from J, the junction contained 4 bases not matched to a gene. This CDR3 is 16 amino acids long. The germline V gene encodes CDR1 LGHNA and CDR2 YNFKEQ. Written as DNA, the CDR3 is TGTGCCAGCAGCCAAGAGGTGACAGGGGACTACAATGAGCAGTTCTTC. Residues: CASSQEVTGDYNEQFF.

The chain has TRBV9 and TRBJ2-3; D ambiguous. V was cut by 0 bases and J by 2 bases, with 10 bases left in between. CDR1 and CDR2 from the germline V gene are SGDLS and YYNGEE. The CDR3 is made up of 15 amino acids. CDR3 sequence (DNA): TGTGCCAGCAGCGTAGCCCCAGGAGTCACAGATACGCAGTATTTT. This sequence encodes CASSVAPGVTDTQYF.